The entry below describes one TCR beta chain. The antigen remains undetermined. Distinct nucleotide sequences in the sample also encode this CDR3. The source of the sample is a study of T cell responses to AZD1222 COVID-19 vaccine. Whole-study context: Second-dose recipients at about 4 or about 12 weeks were treated as one pooled group. Study observations and caveats: Females made up more of the donors, who were largely white British, and clonal diversity may have come out too low. Two AZD1222 administrations were followed by greater Spike-specific TCR breadth and depth.

The CDR3 is 14 residues long. V shed 1 base and J 2 bases; nucleotides not matched to a gene: 2. The germline gives CDR1 LNHDA, CDR2 SQIVND (reference sequence). Some clones are missing from TCRdb's copy, which holds only in-frame ones; the method was immunoSEQ multiplex PCR. The table shows around 130,000 clones, with 70% to 90% occurring only once. V and J are TRBV19 and TRBJ2-7, with 7 nucleotides matching TRBD2. This specimen was peripheral blood, taken on day 0 of AZD1222 vaccination. This receptor was taken from an adult in good health. The CDR3 loop is CASSIAGGTYEQYF. The CDR3 coding sequence is TGTGCCAGTAGTATAGCGGGGGGAACCTACGAGCAGTACTTC. Full variable domain (outside the CDR3, taken from reference TRBV19 and TRBJ2-7): DGGITQSPKYLFRKEGQNVTLSCEQNLNHDAMYWYRQDPGQGLRLIYYSQIVNDFQKGDIAEGYSVSREKKESFPLTVTSAQKNPTAFYLCASSIAGGTYEQYFGPGTRLTVT.